This TCR beta chain was sequenced in a study of neoadjuvant anti-PD-1 for oral cavity cancer. Per germline, CDR1 MDHEN and CDR2 SYDVKM. The V end was cut by 7 bases, the J end by 3 bases, with 13 bases between. This CDR3 is 13 amino acids long. Libraries were prepared by immunoSEQ multiplex PCR; TCRdb keeps only in-frame clonotypes and omits some of them. The data contain approximately 74,000 clones, roughly 80% of them singletons. The input for sequencing was PBMCs, taken before nivolumab (anti-PD-1) treatment. This TCR was recovered from a person aged 35 to 85 with oral cavity squamous cell carcinoma. The chain is built from TRBV28 and TRBJ2-7; D gene unclear. CDR3 DNA: TGTGCCAGCATGGTCTCAACCGACTACGAGCAGTACTTC. Its translation is CASMVSTDYEQYF.